The T cell receptor (beta chain) described here comes from a study of cytomegalovirus exposure and HLA in healthy donors. Remarks on this clone: Its antigen is as yet unknown.

Study-wide points: The authors assumed roughly uniform sequencing depth across donors for presence/absence analyses.

The primer mix had 60 Vbeta and 13 Jbeta primers. Some clones are missing from TCRdb's copy, which holds only in-frame ones; the method was immunoSEQ multiplex PCR. This table holds 160,000 or so clones, around 78% found once. Trimming shortened V by 0 bases and J by 4 bases, and 11 bases separated the two germline ends. Germline CDR1 reads SGHDT; CDR2 reads YYEEEE. The CDR3 spans 15 residues. The sequence derives from a man between 40 and 49 years old in good health and CMV-seronegative. The sample comprised PBMCs. The chain employs TRBV5-6 and TRBJ2-1, with D possibly TRBD1 on 6 matching bases. CDR3 protein: CASSLEGDKYNEQFF. As DNA, the CDR3 is TGTGCCAGCAGCTTGGAGGGGGACAAATACAATGAGCAGTTCTTC. The entire variable domain, with the rest obtained from reference TRBV5-6 and TRBJ2-1, is as follows: DAGVTQSPTHLIKTRGQQVTLRCSPKSGHDTVSWYQQALGQGPQFIFQYYEEEERQRGNFPDRFSGHQFPNYSSELNVNALLLGDSALYLCASSLEGDKYNEQFFGPGTRLTVL.